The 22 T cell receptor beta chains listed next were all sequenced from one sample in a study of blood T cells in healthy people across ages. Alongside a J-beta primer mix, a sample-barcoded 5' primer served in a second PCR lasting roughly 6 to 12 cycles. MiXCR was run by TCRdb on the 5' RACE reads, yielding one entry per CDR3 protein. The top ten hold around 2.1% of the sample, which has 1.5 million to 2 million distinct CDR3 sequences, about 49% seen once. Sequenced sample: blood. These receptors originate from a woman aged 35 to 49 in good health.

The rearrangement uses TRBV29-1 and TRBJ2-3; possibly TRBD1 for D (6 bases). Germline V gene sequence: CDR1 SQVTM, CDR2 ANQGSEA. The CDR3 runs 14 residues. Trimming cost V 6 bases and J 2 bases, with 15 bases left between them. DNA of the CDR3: TGCAGCGTAGCTATACAGGGAAACACAGATACGCAGTATTTT. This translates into CSVAIQGNTDTQYF.

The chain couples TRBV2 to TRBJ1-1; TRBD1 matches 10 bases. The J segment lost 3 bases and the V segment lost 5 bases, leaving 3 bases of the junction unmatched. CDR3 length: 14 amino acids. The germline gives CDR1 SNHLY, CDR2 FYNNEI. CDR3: CASSTGQGYTEAFF. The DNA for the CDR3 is TGTGCCAGCAGTACGGGACAGGGGTACACTGAAGCTTTCTTT.

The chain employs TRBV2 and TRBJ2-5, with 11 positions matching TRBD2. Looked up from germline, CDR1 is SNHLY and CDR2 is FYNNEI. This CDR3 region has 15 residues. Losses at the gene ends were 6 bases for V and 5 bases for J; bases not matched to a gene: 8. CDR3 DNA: TGTGCCAGCAGGATTACACTAGCGGGGGTGGAGACCCAGTACTTC. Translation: CASRITLAGVETQYF.

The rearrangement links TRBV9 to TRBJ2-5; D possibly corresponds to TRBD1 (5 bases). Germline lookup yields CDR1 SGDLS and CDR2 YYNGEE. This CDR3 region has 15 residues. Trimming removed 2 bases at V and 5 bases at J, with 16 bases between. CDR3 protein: CASSVGQGVGETQYF. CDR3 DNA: TGTGCCAGCAGCGTCGGGCAGGGCGTGGGGGAGACCCAGTACTTC.

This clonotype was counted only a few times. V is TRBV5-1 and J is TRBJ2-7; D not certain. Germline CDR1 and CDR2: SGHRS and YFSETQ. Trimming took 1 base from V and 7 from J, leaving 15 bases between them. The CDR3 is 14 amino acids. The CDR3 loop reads CASSLSRQFEEQYF. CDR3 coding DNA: TGCGCCAGCAGCTTGTCCCGGCAATTTGAGGAGCAGTACTTC.

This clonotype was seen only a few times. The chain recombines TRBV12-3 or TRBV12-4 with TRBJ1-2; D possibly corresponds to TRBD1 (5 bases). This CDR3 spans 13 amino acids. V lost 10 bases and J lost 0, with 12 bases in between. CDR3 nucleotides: TGTGCCACTGAAATCAGGGCTAACTATGGCTACACCTTC. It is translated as CATEIRANYGYTF.

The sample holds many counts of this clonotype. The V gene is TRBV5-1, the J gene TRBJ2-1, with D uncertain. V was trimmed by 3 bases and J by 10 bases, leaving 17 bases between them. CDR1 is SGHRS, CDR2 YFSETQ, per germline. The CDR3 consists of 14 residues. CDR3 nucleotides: TGCGCCAGCAGCTCTCCCCCTGGTCTGAGGGAGCAGTTCTTC. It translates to CASSSPPGLREQFF.

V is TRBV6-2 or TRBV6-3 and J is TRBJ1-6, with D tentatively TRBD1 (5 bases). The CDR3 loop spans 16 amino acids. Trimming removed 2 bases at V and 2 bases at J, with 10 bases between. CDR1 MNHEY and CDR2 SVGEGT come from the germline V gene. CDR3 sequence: CASSYLGRAYNSPLHF. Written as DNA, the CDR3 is TGTGCCAGCAGTTACCTGGGACGGGCCTATAATTCACCCCTCCACTTT.

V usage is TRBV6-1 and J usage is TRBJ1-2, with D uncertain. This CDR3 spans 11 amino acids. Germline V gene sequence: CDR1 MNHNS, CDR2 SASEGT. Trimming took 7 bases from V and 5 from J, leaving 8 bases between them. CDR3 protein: CASNEAYGYTF. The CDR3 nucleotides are TGTGCCAGCAATGAGGCGTATGGCTACACCTTC.

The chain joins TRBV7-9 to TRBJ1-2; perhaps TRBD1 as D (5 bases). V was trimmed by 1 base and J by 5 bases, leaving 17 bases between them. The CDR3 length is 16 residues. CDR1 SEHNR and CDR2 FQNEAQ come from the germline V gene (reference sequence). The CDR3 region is CASSLVGALVPYGYTF. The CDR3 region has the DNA TGTGCCAGCAGCTTAGTTGGGGCGCTTGTACCATATGGCTACACCTTC.

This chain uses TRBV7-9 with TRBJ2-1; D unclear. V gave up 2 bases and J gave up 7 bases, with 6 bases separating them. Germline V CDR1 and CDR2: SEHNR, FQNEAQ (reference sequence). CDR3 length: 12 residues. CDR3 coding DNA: TGTGCCAGCAGCTTAATGCGTAATGAGCAGTTCTTC. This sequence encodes CASSLMRNEQFF.

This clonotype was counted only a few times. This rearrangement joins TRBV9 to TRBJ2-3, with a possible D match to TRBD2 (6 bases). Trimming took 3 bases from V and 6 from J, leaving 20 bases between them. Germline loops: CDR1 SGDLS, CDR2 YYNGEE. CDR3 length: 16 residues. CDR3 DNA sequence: TGTGCCAGCAGCGACCCCCAAATAGCGGTAGGGGATACGCAGTATTTT. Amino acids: CASSDPQIAVGDTQYF.

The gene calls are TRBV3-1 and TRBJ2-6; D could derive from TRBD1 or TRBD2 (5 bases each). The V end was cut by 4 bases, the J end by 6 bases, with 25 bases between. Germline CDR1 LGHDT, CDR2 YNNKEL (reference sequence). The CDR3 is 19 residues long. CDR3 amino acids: CASSLGVPGRALSANVLTF. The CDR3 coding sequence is TGTGCCAGCAGCCTAGGAGTCCCGGGACGGGCCCTCTCGGCCAACGTCCTGACTTTC.

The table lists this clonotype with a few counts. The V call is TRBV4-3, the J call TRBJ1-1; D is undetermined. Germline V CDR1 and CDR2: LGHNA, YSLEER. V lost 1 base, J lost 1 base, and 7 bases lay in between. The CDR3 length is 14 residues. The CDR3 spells CASSQGGRNTEAFF. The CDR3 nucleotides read TGCGCCAGCAGCCAAGGTGGGAGGAACACTGAAGCTTTCTTT.

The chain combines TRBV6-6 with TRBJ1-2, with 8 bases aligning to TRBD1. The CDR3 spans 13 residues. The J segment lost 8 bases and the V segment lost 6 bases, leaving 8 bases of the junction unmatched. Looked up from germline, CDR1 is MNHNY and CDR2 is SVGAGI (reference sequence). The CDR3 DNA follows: TGTGCCAGCAGGTACGCGACAGGGGCCGGCTACACCTTC. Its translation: CASRYATGAGYTF.

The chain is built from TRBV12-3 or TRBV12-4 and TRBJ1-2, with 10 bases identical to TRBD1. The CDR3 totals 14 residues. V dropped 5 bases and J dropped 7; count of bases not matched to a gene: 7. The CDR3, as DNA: TGTGCCAGCAGTCCCCTGACAGGGGGCATTGGCTACACCTTC. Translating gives CASSPLTGGIGYTF.

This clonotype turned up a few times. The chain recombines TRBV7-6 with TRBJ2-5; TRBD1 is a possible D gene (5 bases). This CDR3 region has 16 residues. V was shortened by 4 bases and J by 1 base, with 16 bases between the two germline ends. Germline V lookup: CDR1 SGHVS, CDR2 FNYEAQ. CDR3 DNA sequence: TGTGCCAGCAGCTCCCAGGGTGTTGGGGTCCAAGAGACCCAGTACTTC. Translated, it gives CASSSQGVGVQETQYF.

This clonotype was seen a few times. The CDR3 coding sequence is TGTGCCAGCAGCTTAGATTCCCTGGGACTAGCCGCTGATGAGCAGTTCTTC. This sequence encodes CASSLDSLGLAADEQFF. The chain recombines TRBV11-2 with TRBJ2-1, with 9 bases that match TRBD2. The CDR3 spans 17 residues. V gave up 0 bases and J gave up 8 bases; unmatched junction bases: 11. The germline V gene encodes CDR1 SGHAT and CDR2 FQNNGV.

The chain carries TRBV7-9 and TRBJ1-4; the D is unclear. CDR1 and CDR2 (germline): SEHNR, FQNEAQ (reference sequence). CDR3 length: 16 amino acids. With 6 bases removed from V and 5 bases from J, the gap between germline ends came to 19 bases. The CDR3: CASRPTLSQRNEKLFF. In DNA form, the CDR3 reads TGTGCCAGCAGGCCCACGTTAAGTCAGAGGAATGAAAAACTGTTTTTT.

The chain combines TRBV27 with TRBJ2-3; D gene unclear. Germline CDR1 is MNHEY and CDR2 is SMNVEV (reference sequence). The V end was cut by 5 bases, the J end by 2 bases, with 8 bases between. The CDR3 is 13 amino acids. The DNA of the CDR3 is TGTGCCAGCAGTAGGCGCAACACAGATACGCAGTATTTT. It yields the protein CASSRRNTDTQYF.

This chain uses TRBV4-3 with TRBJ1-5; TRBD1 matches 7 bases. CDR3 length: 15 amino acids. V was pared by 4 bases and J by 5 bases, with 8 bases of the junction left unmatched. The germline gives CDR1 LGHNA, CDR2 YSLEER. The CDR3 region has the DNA TGCGCCAGCAGCCGAAGACAGGGCTCGGATCAGCCCCAGCATTTT. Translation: CASSRRQGSDQPQHF.

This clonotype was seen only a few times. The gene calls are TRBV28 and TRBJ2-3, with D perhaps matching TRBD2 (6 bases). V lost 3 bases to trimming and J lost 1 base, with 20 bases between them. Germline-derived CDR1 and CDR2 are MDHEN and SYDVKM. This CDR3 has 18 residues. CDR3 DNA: TGTGCCAGCAGTTTCGGACTACAGACGACACCTGGCACAGATACGCAGTATTTT. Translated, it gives CASSFGLQTTPGTDTQYF.